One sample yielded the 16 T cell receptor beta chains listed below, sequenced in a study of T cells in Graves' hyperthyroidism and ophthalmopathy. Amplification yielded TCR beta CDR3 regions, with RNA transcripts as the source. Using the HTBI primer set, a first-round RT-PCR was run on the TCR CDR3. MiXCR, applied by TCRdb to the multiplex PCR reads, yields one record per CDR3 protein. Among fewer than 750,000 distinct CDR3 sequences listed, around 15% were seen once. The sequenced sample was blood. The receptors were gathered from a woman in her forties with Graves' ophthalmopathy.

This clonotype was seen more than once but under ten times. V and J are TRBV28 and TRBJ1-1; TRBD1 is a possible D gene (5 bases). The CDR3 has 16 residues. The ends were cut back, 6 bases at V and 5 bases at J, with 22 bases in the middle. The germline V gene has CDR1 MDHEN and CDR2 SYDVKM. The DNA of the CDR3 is TGTGCCAGCAGACCTCTTTTAGGGACGGGTGGGACTGAAGCTTTCTTT. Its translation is CASRPLLGTGGTEAFF. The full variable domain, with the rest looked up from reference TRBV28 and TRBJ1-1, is DVKVTQSSRYLVKRTGEKVFLECVQDMDHENMFWYRQDPGLGLRLIYFSYDVKMKEKGDIPEGYSVSREKKERFSLILESASTNQTSMYLCASRPLLGTGGTEAFFGQGTRLTVV.

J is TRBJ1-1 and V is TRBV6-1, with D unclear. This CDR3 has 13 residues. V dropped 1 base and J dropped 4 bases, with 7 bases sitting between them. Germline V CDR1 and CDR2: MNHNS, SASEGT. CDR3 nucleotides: TGTGCCAGCAGTGAAGATTTAGGCACTGAAGCTTTCTTT. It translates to CASSEDLGTEAFF.

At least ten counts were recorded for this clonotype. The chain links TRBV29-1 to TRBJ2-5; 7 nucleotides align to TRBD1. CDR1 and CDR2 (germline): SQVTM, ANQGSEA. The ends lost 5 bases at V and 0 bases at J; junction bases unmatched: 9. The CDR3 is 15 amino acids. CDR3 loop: CSVLDRAEDQETQYF. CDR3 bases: TGCAGCGTTCTAGACAGGGCGGAGGACCAAGAGACCCAGTACTTC.

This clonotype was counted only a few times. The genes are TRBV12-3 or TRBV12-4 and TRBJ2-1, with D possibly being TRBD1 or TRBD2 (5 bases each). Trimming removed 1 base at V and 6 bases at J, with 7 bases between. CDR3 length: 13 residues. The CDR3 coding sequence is TGTGCCAGCAGTTTAGGAGGGGTCAATGAGCAGTTCTTC. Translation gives CASSLGGVNEQFF.

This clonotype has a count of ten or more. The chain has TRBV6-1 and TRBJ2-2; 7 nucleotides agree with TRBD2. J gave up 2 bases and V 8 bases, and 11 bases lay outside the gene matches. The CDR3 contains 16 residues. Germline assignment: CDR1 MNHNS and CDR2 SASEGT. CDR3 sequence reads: CASDSRDYTNTGELFF. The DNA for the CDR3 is TGTGCCAGCGATAGCCGGGACTATACTAACACCGGGGAGCTGTTTTTT.

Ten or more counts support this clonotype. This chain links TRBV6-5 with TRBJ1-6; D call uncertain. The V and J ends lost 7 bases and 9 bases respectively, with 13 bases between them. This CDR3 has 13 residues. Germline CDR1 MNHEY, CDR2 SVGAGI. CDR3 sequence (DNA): TGTGCCAGCACGACCGTCCTGGGTTCACCCCTCCACTTT. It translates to CASTTVLGSPLHF.

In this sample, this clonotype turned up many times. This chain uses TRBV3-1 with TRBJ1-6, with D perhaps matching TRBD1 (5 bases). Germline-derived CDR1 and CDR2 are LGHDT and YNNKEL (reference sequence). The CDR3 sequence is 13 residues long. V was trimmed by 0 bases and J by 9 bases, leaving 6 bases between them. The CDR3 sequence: CASSQDGGSPLHF. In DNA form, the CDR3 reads TGTGCCAGCAGCCAAGACGGGGGTTCACCCCTCCACTTT.

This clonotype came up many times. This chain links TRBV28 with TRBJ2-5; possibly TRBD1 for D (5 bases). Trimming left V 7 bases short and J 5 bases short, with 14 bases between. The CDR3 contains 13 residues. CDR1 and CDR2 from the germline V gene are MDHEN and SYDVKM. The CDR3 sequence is CASNPQGSETQYF. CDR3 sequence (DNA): TGTGCCAGCAATCCCCAGGGTTCCGAGACCCAGTACTTC.

The CDR3 protein is CSVRLAGAYEQYF. The CDR3 DNA is TGCAGCGTTCGCCTAGCGGGAGCCTACGAGCAGTACTTC. The rearrangement joins TRBV29-1 to TRBJ2-7; 10 bases fit TRBD2. The CDR3 covers 13 residues. Germline assignment: CDR1 SQVTM and CDR2 ANQGSEA. The V gene end was trimmed by 5 bases and the J gene end by 2 bases; junction bases not matched to a gene: 3.

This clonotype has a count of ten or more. The DNA for the CDR3 is TGTGCCAGCTCACCACAGGCAGACTATGGCTACACCTTC. Amino acid sequence: CASSPQADYGYTF. The gene calls are TRBV18 and TRBJ1-2; D is ambiguous. Germline loops: CDR1 KGHSH, CDR2 LQKENI. V gave up 1 base and J gave up 3 bases, with 6 bases separating them. CDR3 length: 13 amino acids.

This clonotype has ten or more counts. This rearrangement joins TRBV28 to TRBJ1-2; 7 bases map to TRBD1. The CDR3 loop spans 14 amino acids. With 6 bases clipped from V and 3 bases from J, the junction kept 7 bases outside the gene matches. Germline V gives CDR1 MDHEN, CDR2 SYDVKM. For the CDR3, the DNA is TGTGCCAGCAGCCAAACCGGGACAGACTATGGCTACACCTTC. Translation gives CASSQTGTDYGYTF.

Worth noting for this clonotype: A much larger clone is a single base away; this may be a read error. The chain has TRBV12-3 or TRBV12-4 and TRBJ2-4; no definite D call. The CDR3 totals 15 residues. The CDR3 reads CASSLTRSRQNVQYF. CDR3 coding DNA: TGTGCCAGCAGTTTAACGAGGAGCAGGCAAAACGTTCAGTACTTC.

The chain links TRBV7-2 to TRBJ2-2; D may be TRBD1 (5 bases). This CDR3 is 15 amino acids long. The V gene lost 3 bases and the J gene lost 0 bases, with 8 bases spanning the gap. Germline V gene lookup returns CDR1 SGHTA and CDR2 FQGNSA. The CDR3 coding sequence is TGTGCCAGCAGCTTCAGGGCGGCGAACACCGGGGAGCTGTTTTTT. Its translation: CASSFRAANTGELFF.

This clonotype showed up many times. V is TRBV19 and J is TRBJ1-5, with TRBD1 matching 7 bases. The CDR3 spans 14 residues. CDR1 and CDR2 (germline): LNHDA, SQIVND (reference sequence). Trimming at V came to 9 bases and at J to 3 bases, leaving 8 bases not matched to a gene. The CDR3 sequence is CARTGDEDNQPQHF. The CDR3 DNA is TGTGCCAGAACAGGGGATGAGGACAATCAGCCCCAGCATTTT.

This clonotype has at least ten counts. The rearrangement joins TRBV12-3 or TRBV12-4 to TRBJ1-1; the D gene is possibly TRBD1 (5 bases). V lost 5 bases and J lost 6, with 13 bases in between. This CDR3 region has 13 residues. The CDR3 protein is CASSGQYAAEAFF. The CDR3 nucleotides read TGTGCCAGCAGTGGACAATATGCTGCTGAAGCTTTCTTT.

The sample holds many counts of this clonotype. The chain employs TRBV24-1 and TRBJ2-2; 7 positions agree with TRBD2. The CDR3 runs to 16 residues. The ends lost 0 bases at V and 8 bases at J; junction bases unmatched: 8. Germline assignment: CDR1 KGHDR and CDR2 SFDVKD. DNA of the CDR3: TGTGCCACCAGTGATTTGAGCGGGAAGCTGACTGGGGAGCTGTTTTTT. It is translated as CATSDLSGKLTGELFF.